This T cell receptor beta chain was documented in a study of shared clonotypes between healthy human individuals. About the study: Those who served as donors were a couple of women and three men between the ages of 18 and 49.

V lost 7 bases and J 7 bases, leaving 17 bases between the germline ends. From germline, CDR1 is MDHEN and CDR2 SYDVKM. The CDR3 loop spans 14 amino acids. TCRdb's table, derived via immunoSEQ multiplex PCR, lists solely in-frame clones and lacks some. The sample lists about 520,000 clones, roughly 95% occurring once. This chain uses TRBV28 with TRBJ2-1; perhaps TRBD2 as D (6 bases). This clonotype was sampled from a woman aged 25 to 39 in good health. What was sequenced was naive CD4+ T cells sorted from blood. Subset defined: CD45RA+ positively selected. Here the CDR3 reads CASTTPGVRNEQFF. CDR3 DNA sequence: TGTGCCAGCACTACCCCGGGGGTCCGTAATGAGCAGTTCTTC. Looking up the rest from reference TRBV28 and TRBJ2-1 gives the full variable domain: DVKVTQSSRYLVKRTGEKVFLECVQDMDHENMFWYRQDPGLGLRLIYFSYDVKMKEKGDIPEGYSVSREKKERFSLILESASTNQTSMYLCASTTPGVRNEQFFGPGTRLTVL.